This record looks at one TCR beta chain sequence and its context. The antigen is not known. Sequencing was performed with immunoSEQ multiplex PCR; in TCRdb, only in-frame clones are kept and a portion is missing. This sample has approximately 65,000 clones, with around 84% found just once. This entry is derived from a study of Tregs in tolerant kidney transplant recipients. CDR3 length: 14 amino acids. Germline V gene sequence: CDR1 SGHDN, CDR2 FVKESK. The junction had 1 base not matched to a gene; V was cut back by 8 bases and J by 6 bases. Overall study results and limits: Expanding Tregs on activated donor B cells appeared to best identify donor-specific TCRbeta clones.

This sequence joins TRBV14 and TRBJ2-4; 16 nucleotides align to TRBD2. The sample taken for sequencing was CD4+ T cells from blood. The sequence was collected from a human donor in good health. The CDR3 reads CASGTSGRANIQYF. The CDR3, as DNA: TGTGCCAGCGGGACTAGCGGGAGGGCAAACATTCAGTACTTC.